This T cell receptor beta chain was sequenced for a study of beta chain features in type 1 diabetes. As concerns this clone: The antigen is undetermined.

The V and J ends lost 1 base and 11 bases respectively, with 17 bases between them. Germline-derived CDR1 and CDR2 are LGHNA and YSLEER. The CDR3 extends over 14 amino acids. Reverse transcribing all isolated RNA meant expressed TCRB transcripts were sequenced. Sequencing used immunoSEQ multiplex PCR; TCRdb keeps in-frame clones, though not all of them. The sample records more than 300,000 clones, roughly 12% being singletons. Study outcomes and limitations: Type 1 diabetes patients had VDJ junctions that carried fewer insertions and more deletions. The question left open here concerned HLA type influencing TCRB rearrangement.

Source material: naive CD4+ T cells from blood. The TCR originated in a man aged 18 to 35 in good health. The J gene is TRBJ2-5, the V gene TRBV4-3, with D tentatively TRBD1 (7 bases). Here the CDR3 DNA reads TGCGCCAGCAGCCAAGCGAATGCAGGGGGGCAGCAGTACTTC. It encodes CASSQANAGGQQYF.